This note documents a single T cell receptor beta chain sequence. What it binds is not known. V lost 4 bases and J lost 5, with 13 bases in between. CDR3 length: 14 amino acids. Germline-derived CDR1 and CDR2 are SGHRS and YFSETQ. Antigen-specific CD4+ T cells were first expanded with viral peptide pools by the ViraFEST assay and only then sequenced. Investigators separated out CD4+ T cells once around nine days of culture had passed. People in the vaccine group had not been infected with SARS-CoV-2 before, and their nucleocapsid antibodies were negative. Cultures had half their medium replaced with IL-2 medium on days 3 and 7. The data are from a study of vaccination effects on CD4 cells after COVID-19. Using immunoSEQ multiplex PCR, the repertoire was profiled, and TCRdb retains in-frame clones only, with some absent. The sample has some 59,000 clones, roughly 76% seen once.

The chain joins TRBV5-1 to TRBJ2-1; D gene ambiguous. The specimen was CD4+ T cells from PBMCs cultured with HCoV-229E spike peptides, collected before COVID-19 vaccination. The source is a human donor who received a COVID-19 vaccine. The CDR3 nucleotides are TGCGCCAGCAGCAGACCTGACACGAACAATGAGCAGTTCTTC. Translated, it gives CASSRPDTNNEQFF.